This is a list of T cell receptor beta chains from one sample in a study of cytomegalovirus exposure and HLA in healthy donors. The repertoire was sequenced with immunoSEQ multiplex PCR; TCRdb's copy has only in-frame clones and lacks some. Of over 150,000 clones listed, less than 90% were seen once; the top ten hold under 0.4%. The sample was PBMCs. The receptor set was obtained from a boy aged 2 to 10 in good health and CMV-seronegative. Both conserved end residues are trimmed from each CDR3.

13 | TRBV5-4 | ASSSRPGDTDTQY
9 | TRBV27 | ASRIRDFSY
12 | TRBV7-2 | ASSPAGLGRAQH
10 | TRBV6-1 | ASTRTDYEQY
12 | TRBV7-3 | ASSSPTRGNEQF
11 | TRBV27 | ASSLASSYEQY
13 | TRBV9 | ASSVAGGRGQPQH
13 | TRBV15 | ATSLAGGRTDTQY
11 | TRBV29-1 | SVKAGDTYEQF
11 | TRBV6-5 | ASRDDQAGDQF
9 | TRBV7-9 | ASSFSYEQY
11 | TRBV7-9 | ASSWEPSYEQY
13 | TRBV5-4 | ASSLRQGVNYGYT
14 | TRBV7-6 | ASSFGPPEADTEAF
11 | TRBV5-6 | ASSLSSIYEQY
16 | TRBV5-4 | ASSATSGSPSSYNEQF
12 | TRBV28 | ASRPTGLNTEAF
12 | TRBV19 | ASSSSGSTDTQY
10 | TRBV6-1 | ASSENVNEQY
10 | TRBV5-4 | ASSFGSTEAF
13 | TRBV25-1 | ATTRGGGPYNEQF
12 | TRBV28 | ASSPRGPSTEAF
12 | TRBV6-1 | ASSEQDRVYGYT
14 | TRBV9 | ASSSRGLAGVYEQY
11 | TRBV7-2 | ASSFLDRGEAF
11 | TRBV4-1 | ASSQVGGVGLF
13 | TRBV15 | ATSREAGQAYEQY
11 | TRBV5-1 | ASSPLGDQPQH
14 | TRBV4-1 | ASSQSGQGRRQPQH
13 | TRBV11-2 | ASSSGQGASDTQY
12 | TRBV28 | ASSFSGSAGELF
14 | TRBV6-6 | ASSPGGRGAYNEQF
17 | TRBV7-8 | ASSTGQGGFSFANTEAF
12 | TRBV6-5 | ASSYLGGVYEQY
11 | TRBV4-1 | ASSQTVQETQY
13 | TRBV4-1 | ASRRPGATNEKLF
10 | TRBV6-1 | ASSSRDIQLH
12 | TRBV14 | ASSPSPVGNEQF
12 | TRBV5-4 | ASSFWPGAYGYT
13 | TRBV9 | ASSGDLADYNEQF
9 | TRBV6-1 | ASSGRSEQY
12 | TRBV6-1 | ASSEGLRSYEQY
9 | TRBV6-5 | ATRVITEAF
12 | TRBV30 | AWSEGQSTYEQY
15 | TRBV5-4 | ASSYSTSGMYPSEQF
11 | TRBV19 | ASSTTVNTEAF
13 | TRBV7-9 | ASSSSGGTTDTQY
11 | TRBV11-2 | ASSPTDSHGYT